The T cell receptor beta chain under discussion was sequenced for a study of blood T cell repertoires in COVID-19. About the study: PBMCs, B-cell-depleted T cells, or T cells were the source of the cDNA or gDNA that made up the material.

V shed 0 bases and J shed 1 base, with 10 bases lying between them. The CDR3 runs to 15 residues. Germline V gene data show CDR1 as SGDLS and CDR2 as YYNGEE. Only in-frame clones appear in the TCRdb table, and some are missing; sequencing was by immunoSEQ multiplex PCR. The table records approximately 46,000 clones, around 82% of them present only once. The material sequenced was peripheral blood. The origin of this receptor is a woman in her fifties or sixties with acute or convalescent COVID-19. This rearrangement joins TRBV9 to TRBJ1-1; no firm D call. This CDR3 is CASSVGKGGNTEAFF. For the CDR3, the DNA is TGTGCCAGCAGCGTAGGAAAGGGAGGGAACACTGAAGCTTTCTTT.